The 11 T cell receptor beta chains given below trace back to one sample, sequenced in a study of CD8 T cells in Susac syndrome (dated by TCRdb to about 2019). Libraries were built with the immunoSEQ multiplex PCR assay. RNA was extracted using the RNeasy kit, and roughly 0.5 to 1 microgram was reverse transcribed with random hexamers. TCRdb reprocessing: public reads trimmed at Q25 with fastp, clones called with MiXCR, in-frame beta chains kept. Entries are consolidated by CDR3 protein sequence, retaining the most common genes and DNA. In all, the sample holds 130,000 or so distinct CDR3 sequences, and approximately 90% of those were seen once. Approximately 0.24% of the sample goes to the ten largest clones. The source material was CD8+ T cells from PBMCs. These receptor sequences come from a human donor with multiple sclerosis.

V usage is TRBV27 and J usage is TRBJ2-2, with a tentative D call TRBD1 (5 bases). The CDR3 is made up of 15 amino acids. Trimming took off 2 bases at V and 5 bases at J, with 12 bases between the two ends. In germline, CDR1 is MNHEY, CDR2 SMNVEV (reference sequence). DNA of the CDR3: TGTGCCAGCAGTTTAACCCCGGACACGACCGGGGAGCTGTTTTTT. Amino acid sequence: CASSLTPDTTGELFF.

V gene TRBV14 combines with J gene TRBJ1-5, with D hard to call. Germline CDR1 reads SGHDN; CDR2 reads FVKESK. V lost 1 base to trimming and J lost 4 bases, with 5 bases between them. This CDR3 region has 13 residues. As DNA, the CDR3 is TGTGCCAGCAGCCAAGGCGGGAATCAGCCCCAGCATTTT. Amino acids: CASSQGGNQPQHF.

This clonotype has just one count. The J gene is TRBJ2-6, the V gene TRBV19; D unresolved. The germline V and J ends were trimmed by 3 bases and 0 bases, with 18 bases remaining between them. The CDR3 is 19 amino acids. Looked up from germline, CDR1 is LNHDA and CDR2 is SQIVND (reference sequence). CDR3 residues: CASSIQGIFYSSGANVLTF. CDR3 nucleotide sequence: TGTGCCAGTAGTATCCAAGGGATTTTTTATAGCTCTGGGGCCAACGTCCTGACTTTC. The whole variable domain, filled in from reference TRBV19 and TRBJ2-6, reads DGGITQSPKYLFRKEGQNVTLSCEQNLNHDAMYWYRQDPGQGLRLIYYSQIVNDFQKGDIAEGYSVSREKKESFPLTVTSAQKNPTAFYLCASSIQGIFYSSGANVLTFGAGSRLTVL.

This chain links TRBV29-1 with TRBJ2-1, with 8 nucleotides matching TRBD2. Per the germline V gene, CDR1 is SQVTM and CDR2 is ANQGSEA. V trimming: 3 bases; J trimming: 3 bases; junction bases outside the gene matches: 13. CDR3 length equals 17 residues. The CDR3 DNA reads as TGCAGCGTTGACTGGTCGGGCCCTAGCGGGCACTACAATGAGCAGTTCTTC. Translating gives CSVDWSGPSGHYNEQFF.

V and J are TRBV7-6 and TRBJ2-1; D not resolved. V lost 2 bases to trimming and J lost 6 bases, with 5 bases between them. Germline V gene lookup returns CDR1 SGHVS and CDR2 FNYEAQ. CDR3 length: 12 amino acids. CDR3: CASSLLSNEQFF. Here the CDR3 DNA reads TGTGCCAGCAGCTTACTTAGCAATGAGCAGTTCTTC.

The V gene is TRBV27, the J gene TRBJ1-2, with 9 bases lining up with TRBD1. Per the germline V gene, CDR1 is MNHEY and CDR2 is SMNVEV (reference sequence). This CDR3 has 15 residues. With V trimmed by 6 bases and J by 7 bases, 12 bases remained unmatched. The chain's CDR3 is CASSSPGTGWGGYTF. For the CDR3, the DNA is TGTGCCAGCAGCTCCCCCGGGACAGGGTGGGGTGGCTACACCTTC.

The chain couples TRBV27 to TRBJ1-2; D gene ambiguous. CDR1 and CDR2 from the germline V gene are MNHEY and SMNVEV (reference sequence). V was trimmed by 6 bases and J by 3 bases, leaving 11 bases between them. The CDR3 runs to 13 residues. The CDR3 DNA is TGTGCCAGCAGCGCCTTAAATGACTATGGCTACACCTTC. It codes for CASSALNDYGYTF.

The chain has TRBV6-2 or TRBV6-3 and TRBJ1-2; D not certain. Trimming took 2 bases from V and 3 from J, leaving 4 bases between them. CDR3 length: 12 residues. In germline, CDR1 is MNHEY, CDR2 SVGEGT. This chain's CDR3 is CASSYIDYGYTF. The CDR3 DNA is TGTGCCAGCAGTTACATCGACTATGGCTACACCTTC.

The chain employs TRBV28 and TRBJ1-1; D not certain. Trimming took 7 bases from V and 2 from J, leaving 5 bases between them. Germline CDR1 is MDHEN and CDR2 is SYDVKM. There are 11 residues in the CDR3. In nucleotides, the CDR3 is TGTGCCAGCACCCTTAACACTGAAGCTTTCTTT. Residues: CASTLNTEAFF.

V is TRBV4-1 and J is TRBJ2-5; 7 positions agree with TRBD2. The CDR3 is 17 amino acids. Trimming at V came to 4 bases and at J to 2 bases, leaving 13 bases not matched to a gene. Germline loops: CDR1 MGHRA, CDR2 YSYEKL. CDR3 protein: CASSPSGSAGYQETQYF. The CDR3 DNA is TGCGCCAGCAGCCCCTCGGGATCAGCGGGGTATCAAGAGACCCAGTACTTC.

J is TRBJ2-4 and V is TRBV5-4; D not resolved. The V and J ends lost 3 bases and 6 bases respectively, with 13 bases between them. This CDR3 has 14 amino acids. Germline loops: CDR1 SGHNT, CDR2 YYREEE (reference sequence). The CDR3 sequence: CASSSDLDGNIQYF. The DNA for the CDR3 is TGTGCCAGCAGCTCAGACCTCGACGGAAACATTCAGTACTTC.